The entry below gives a single T cell receptor beta chain sequence along with its context. This clonotype was detected a few times. Its antigen has not been determined. Base qualities are not provided; no much larger clone lies one nucleotide away. Ficoll-Paque density gradient centrifugation was the method used to isolate PBMCs. These data originate in a study of T-cell memory formation after mild COVID-19 (dated by TCRdb to 2020 to 2023). As for the study more broadly: TCR sequence clusters from the two donors were largely donor specific. In two donors, T-cell clones that expanded and contracted after mild COVID-19 were tracked by sequencing TCRalpha and TCRbeta repertoires over time. Two young, previously healthy adult volunteers, one female and one male, were included in the cohort.

Sequenced on an Illumina NovaSeq 6000. TCRalpha and TCRbeta cDNA libraries were constructed by 5'RACE with constant-segment primers, with sample barcodes and unique molecular identifiers being introduced. Trizol reagent was used to extract RNA from every sample. Amplification of the libraries took two PCR steps, and the second step added a second sample barcode plus Illumina TruSeq adapters. Sequencing of libraries was performed on an Illumina NovaSeq with 2 x 150 bp paired-end reads. In the paper's pipeline: The reads were demultiplexed and collapsed into UMI-guided consensus sequences using migec v1.2.7. Using mixcr v2.1.11, the UMI consensuses were aligned to TRA and TRB V and J templates and assembled into clonotypes. Clonotypes were classified as expanded or contracted when called significant by both edgeR and NoisET, with noise models trained on biological replicates. For edgeR calls, the thresholds were a false discovery rate-adjusted p below 0.01 and a log2 fold-change of 1. As an exploratory analysis of dynamics, max-normalized trajectories of the 1000 most abundant clonotypes were examined with PCA combined with hierarchical clustering. Separately sequenced CD4+ and CD8+ repertoires were used to assign the CD4 or CD8 phenotype of responding clones. TCRdb trimmed public reads at Q25 via fastp, called clones via MiXCR and kept in-frame beta chains. One record per CDR3 amino acid sequence lists the most common genes and DNA. TCRdb's processing, not the authors', yielded these V and J calls. Within this sample are tens of thousands of distinct CDR3 sequences, with approximately 15% of them counted one time only. The ten largest make up about 43% of the sample.

Broad study findings and their caveats: The study covered only two mild cases, and larger cohorts including severe cases with pre-infection samples were considered necessary. SARS-CoV-2 specificity of the second-wave clones peaking on day 37 was not confirmed. Clones that contracted from day 15 to 85 showed balanced CD4/CD8 phenotypes, whereas a second wave of clones that expanded from day 15 to 37 leaned towards CD4+. Contracting CD4+ clones turned up mainly in the CM and EM memory subsets, whereas EMRA was where CD8+ clones were enriched. Some responding clones were detected in pre-infection memory, which suggested that pre-existing cross-reactive memory T cells had joined the SARS-CoV-2 response.

The receptor comes from a man aged 18-30 years who had mild COVID-19 (a few samples of this study predate the infection). The sample titles of this study are shuffled in the database, so cell type and time point are left out; the donor was told from shared clones. The sample consisted of PBMCs or a T cell subset sorted from them (not recorded which).

The CDR3 has the sequence CATSGSPGTDTQYF. Here is the DNA: TGTGCCACCAGTGGCTCCCCAGGCACAGATACGCAGTATTTT. The chain is assembled from TRBV24-1 and TRBJ2-3; the D gene lacks a confident call. CDR1 and CDR2, per the germline V gene, are KGHDR and SFDVKD. Trimming takes 5 bases from V and 1 base from J, and the germline ends sit 9 bases apart. Its CDR3 holds 14 amino acids, cysteine through phenylalanine. This entry keeps only the CDR3 DNA: 42 bases, framed from base 1.